This T cell receptor (beta chain) was captured by sequencing in a study of blood T cell repertoires in COVID-19. About the study: The United States, Italy and Spain supplied acute and convalescent COVID-19 samples. PBMCs, B-cell-depleted T cells, or T cells were the source of the cDNA or gDNA that made up the material.

This CDR3 is 15 amino acids long. Trimming at V came to 5 bases and at J to 7 bases, leaving 9 bases not matched to a gene. Germline assignment: CDR1 SGHAT and CDR2 FQNNGV. Original processing notes: Estimates of nucleated cell counts were drawn from the amplification of reference gene primers. The assay was immunoSEQ multiplex PCR, and TCRdb's table has in-frame clones only and misses some. For V, J and clone size, that table is used; D and trimming come from the DNA. The table shows 200,000 to 250,000 clones, with about nine tenths occurring only once. The chain recombines TRBV11-2 with TRBJ1-4, with TRBD1 identical over 8 bases. Sequencing used peripheral blood. This sequence originates from a man aged 25-45 years who had recovered from COVID-19. The CDR3 protein is CASSPRQGRSEKLFF. CDR3 DNA sequence: TGTGCCAGCAGCCCCCGACAGGGGAGAAGTGAAAAACTGTTTTTT.